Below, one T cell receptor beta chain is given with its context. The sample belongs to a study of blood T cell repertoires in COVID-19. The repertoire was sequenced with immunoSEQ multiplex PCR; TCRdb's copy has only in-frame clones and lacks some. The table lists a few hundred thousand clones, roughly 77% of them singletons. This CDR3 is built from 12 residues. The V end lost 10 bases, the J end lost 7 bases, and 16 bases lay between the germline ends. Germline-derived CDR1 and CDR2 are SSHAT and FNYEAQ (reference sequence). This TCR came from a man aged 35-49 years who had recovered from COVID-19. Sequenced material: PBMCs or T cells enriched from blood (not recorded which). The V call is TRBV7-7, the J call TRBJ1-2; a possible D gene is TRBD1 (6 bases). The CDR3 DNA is TGTGCCAAGTTGAGGGGGGGCGGTGGCTACACCTTC. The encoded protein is CAKLRGGGGYTF.